A selection of T cell receptor beta chains follows, all from one sample in a study of CD8+ T cells in alopecia areata. The assay was immunoSEQ multiplex PCR, and TCRdb's table has in-frame clones only and misses some. The sample records around 100,000 clones, 55% being singletons. Sequencing used CD4+ T cells sorted from blood. The receptors were gathered from a human donor in good health. Each CDR3 is given with its conserved first and last residue. Each record gives: D gene, V gene, clone size, J gene, CDR3 protein. D genes are given only for firm matches. Clone size is stated in some rows and not others, as once, few, many or a class when expanded.

NA,TRBV5-1,NA,TRBJ1-1,CASNRDGNTEAFF
NA,TRBV7-3,once,TRBJ2-1,CASSLFPSEQFF
TRBD2,TRBV7-2,many,TRBJ2-5,CASSSGLAGLETQYF
NA,TRBV15,NA,TRBJ1-2,CATSRGHEIRGYTF
NA,TRBV6-5,NA,TRBJ1-6,CASSMQGYNSPLHF
NA,TRBV25-1,few,TRBJ1-3,CASSGQQGLSGNTIYF
TRBD1,TRBV18,NA,TRBJ1-2,CASSPDQGGSGYTF
NA,TRBV9,NA,TRBJ2-2,CASSPSGGETGELFF
NA,TRBV29-1,NA,TRBJ1-2,CSVLMRGSGNYGYTF
NA,TRBV27,NA,TRBJ2-1,CASSLEGGTYNEQFF
NA,TRBV29-1,NA,TRBJ1-2,CSVASTSNYGYTF
NA,TRBV7-2,few,TRBJ2-7,CASSSRGTQSYEQYF
NA,TRBV28,few,TRBJ2-7,CATYSPGFPYEQYF
TRBD2,TRBV30,NA,TRBJ2-7,CAWTAGGYEQYF
TRBD1,TRBV25-1,NA,TRBJ1-4,CASSVPGQQNEKLFF
NA,TRBV6-5,NA,TRBJ1-2,CASSYSFGRTNYGYTF
NA,TRBV5-4,NA,TRBJ2-3,CASSLYGGPRTDTQYF
TRBD1,TRBV30,few,TRBJ1-3,CAWSGTGSSGNTIYF